This T cell receptor beta chain was sequenced in a study of CD8+ T cells in alopecia areata (dated 2018 in TCRdb). Regarding the study in general: The treated patients, all with moderate-to-severe alopecia areata, were enrolled in an open-label pilot trial of oral tofacitinib given at 5 to 10 mg twice daily. To study T cell clonal expansion in alopecia areata, the researchers applied high-throughput TCRbeta sequencing to both the C3H/HeJ mouse model and human patients. Scalp clonality was compared among normal scalp (n=4), patchy alopecia areata scalp (n=8), and alopecia totalis/universalis scalp (n=8). immunoSEQ multiplex PCR using 35 Vbeta forward primers and 13 Jbeta reverse primers was used to amplify TCRbeta CDR3 regions. In treated patients, disease severity was measured using the SALT score, which gives the percentage of scalp surface area affected. Tofacitinib-treated patients had biopsies at baseline and at 4 and 24 weeks of treatment, with a later scalp biopsy in several patients. Patients received tofacitinib for 6 to 18 months and were then followed off drug for 6 months to check for delayed response and recurrence. RNA was obtained with the PAXgene miRNA kit for fixed scalp, the miRNeasy kit for PBMCs, and the RNeasy kit for mouse skin. On the human side, TCRbeta sequencing was run on scalp tissue and on sorted CD4+ and CD8+ peripheral blood T cells from healthy controls and from alopecia areata patients with either patchy or totalis/universalis disease.

General study outcomes and caveats: Because the treated cohort was small and included a single nonresponder, larger studies are needed to assess links between baseline CD8+ expansion and response. During tofacitinib treatment, many expanded lesional clones stuck around in both scalp and blood, and this persistence may partly explain why relapse happens after treatment is stopped. Higher clonality and more expanded CD8+ clones were observed in lesional scalp than in normal scalp, particularly in alopecia totalis/universalis, a finding suggestive of antigenic drive. TCR sequences shared between patients were less clear than in mice, possibly partly because of HLA diversity in the patient population. Resident alphabeta T cells in normal human skin are also sequenced, complicating scalp TCR repertoire analysis, unlike mouse skin dominated by gammadelta T cells. Scalp clonality and the number of expanded CD8+ clones among the top 100 scalp clones were significantly decreased by tofacitinib.

The intended sense of this specimen's time point label: 20 to 30 weeks on oral tofacitinib. Interpreted using the paper, the treatment or condition label stands for: oral pan-JAK inhibitor, 5-10 mg twice daily. Lesional scalp punch biopsies and peripheral blood were collected from alopecia areata patients. PBMCs were separated by density centrifugation and stained for CD3, CD4 and CD8, after which CD4+ and CD8+ T cells were sorted on a FACSAria. The CDR3 starts with the cysteine, ends with the phenylalanine, and has 14 residues. The only DNA kept is the CDR3, 42 bases in frame from the first base. V lost 10 bases and J lost 7 bases; the stretch between them is 17 bases long. The germline V gene supplies CDR1 MNHEY and CDR2 SVGAGI. Library method: the immunoSEQ multiplex PCR assay. To provide template for TCR sequencing, every sample had RNA extracted and reverse transcribed into cDNA. First-strand cDNA was synthesized using SuperScript III with a 2:1 mix of oligo-dT and random hexamers. A synthetic immune receptor repertoire was used to gauge amplification bias, and whatever bias remained was removed computationally. In the authors' own workflow: Raw reads were preprocessed for error removal, and CDR3 was defined according to IMGT conventions as running from the conserved cysteine to phenylalanine. To get clonality, Shannon entropy was normalized by log2 of the number of productive unique TCRs and the result was subtracted from 1. Whether scalp clones were CD4 or CD8 was inferred by matching scalp TCRbeta sequences against CD4 and CD8 repertoires sorted from blood. TCRdb retrieved this table from immuneACCESS and kept in-frame rearrangements only. Not all clones are present; in checked studies, unresolved V genes account for under half, and no reason is known for the remainder. That table is the source of V, J and clone size, and D and trimming were worked out from the DNA. Present in this sample are 150,000 to 200,000 clones, more than 45% of which were seen just once. The ten largest account for 5.5% of the sample.

With regard to this clone: Its specific antigen is unknown. The record has no base qualities; no much larger clone is one base away.

The chain is made from TRBV6-5 and TRBJ1-6, with the D gene uncertain. This sequence originates from a human donor with alopecia areata. The specimen was CD4+ T cells sorted from blood, collected at week 24, from a patient treated with tofacitinib. The DNA sequence follows: TGTGCCATCGGCCTGGGGATTCAGAATTCACCCCTCCACTTT. Protein translation: CAIGLGIQNSPLHF.